At least ten counts were recorded for the clone carrying this TCR beta chain. What it binds is unknown. The record originates from a study of spatial heterogeneity in lung cancer. Study-level findings and limits: Ubiquitous and regional nonsynonymous mutations were tracked by counts of ubiquitous and regional expanded TCRs, respectively. Tumoral mutation counts were tracked by counts of expanded intratumoral alpha and beta TCRs.

Unique molecular identifiers, one per molecule, were present on every TCR cDNA molecule. TCRdb re-analysed the 5' RACE reads in MiXCR, keeping a single row per CDR3 protein. Among about 16,000 distinct CDR3 sequences, 5.5% to 6% were seen once, and the ten largest hold 10% to 13%. As to time point: sample taken at primary tumor resection. The donors were approximately 70 patients with non-small cell lung cancer that was early-stage and untreated. Unsorted samples of tumor, nontumor lung or frozen PBMC had their whole RNA sequenced. The TCR was taken from a female donor with early-stage non-small cell lung cancer. This specimen consisted of lung tumor tissue, obtained at surgery.

The DNA for the CDR3 is TGTGCCACCAGTGATTTAAGGGGCCCCGGGGATGAGCAGTTCTTC. This translates into CATSDLRGPGDEQFF. V is TRBV24-1 and J is TRBJ2-1; D might be TRBD1 or TRBD2, each matching 5 bases. Trimming removed 1 base at V and 8 bases at J, with 14 bases between. Germline loops: CDR1 KGHDR, CDR2 SFDVKD. The CDR3 is 15 residues long.